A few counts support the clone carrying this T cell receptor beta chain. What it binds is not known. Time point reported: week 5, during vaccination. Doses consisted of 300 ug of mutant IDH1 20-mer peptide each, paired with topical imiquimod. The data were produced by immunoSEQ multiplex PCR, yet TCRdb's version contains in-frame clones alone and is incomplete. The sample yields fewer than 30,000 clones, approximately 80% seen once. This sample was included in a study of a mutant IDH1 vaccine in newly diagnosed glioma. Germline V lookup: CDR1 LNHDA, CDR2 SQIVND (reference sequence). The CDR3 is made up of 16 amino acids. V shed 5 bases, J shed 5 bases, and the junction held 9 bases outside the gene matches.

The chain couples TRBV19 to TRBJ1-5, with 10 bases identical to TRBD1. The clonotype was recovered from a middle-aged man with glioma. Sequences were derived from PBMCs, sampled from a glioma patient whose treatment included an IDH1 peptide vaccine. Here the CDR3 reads CASSDRTGGAYQPQHF. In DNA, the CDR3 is TGTGCCAGTAGTGACAGGACAGGGGGAGCATATCAGCCCCAGCATTTT. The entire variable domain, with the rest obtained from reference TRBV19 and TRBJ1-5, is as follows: DGGITQSPKYLFRKEGQNVTLSCEQNLNHDAMYWYRQDPGQGLRLIYYSQIVNDFQKGDIAEGYSVSREKKESFPLTVTSAQKNPTAFYLCASSDRTGGAYQPQHFGDGTRLSIL.